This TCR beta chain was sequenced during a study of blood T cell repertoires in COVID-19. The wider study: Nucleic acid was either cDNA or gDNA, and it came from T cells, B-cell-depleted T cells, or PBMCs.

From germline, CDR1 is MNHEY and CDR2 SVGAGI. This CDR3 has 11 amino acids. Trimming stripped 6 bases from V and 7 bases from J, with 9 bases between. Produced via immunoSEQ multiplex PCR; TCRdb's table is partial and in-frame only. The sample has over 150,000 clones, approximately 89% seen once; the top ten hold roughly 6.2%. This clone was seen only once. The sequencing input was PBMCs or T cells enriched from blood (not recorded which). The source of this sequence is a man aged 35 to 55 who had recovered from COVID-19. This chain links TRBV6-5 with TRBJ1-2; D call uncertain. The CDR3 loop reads CASRGGGGYTF. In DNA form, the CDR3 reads TGTGCCAGCAGGGGAGGTGGTGGCTACACCTTC.